The T cell receptor beta chain described here comes from a study of cytomegalovirus exposure and HLA in healthy donors. Study details: T cells numbering approximately 170 million yielded around 120 million unique TCR beta sequences in an earlier analysis. Findings and limits, study-wide: Presence/absence analyses assumed roughly uniform sequencing depth across donors, which may not hold. Later on, analysis showed that most CMV-associated TCR beta chains appeared to be HLA-restricted.

As for this clone: The antigen remains undetermined.

CDR1 and CDR2 from the germline V gene are LNHDA and SQIVND (reference sequence). J lost 5 bases, V lost 3 bases, and 4 bases had no gene match. The CDR3 sequence is 14 residues long. The study ran its PCR with 60 Vbeta and 13 Jbeta primers. Using immunoSEQ multiplex PCR, the repertoire was profiled, and TCRdb retains in-frame clones only, with some absent. The sample shows about 130,000 clones, roughly 77% of them seen only once. The V gene is TRBV19, the J gene TRBJ1-5; 7 bases match TRBD1. The TCR originated in a young man in good health and CMV-seronegative. The sequenced sample was PBMCs. The CDR3 loop is CASSIRDRYQPQHF. CDR3 DNA: TGTGCCAGTAGTATCCGGGACAGATATCAGCCCCAGCATTTT.